Below are 20 T cell receptor beta chains sequenced from a single sample in a study of blood T cell repertoires in COVID-19. The protocol was immunoSEQ multiplex PCR, while the TCRdb copy is restricted to in-frame clones and leaves out a portion. The table has 120,000 to 150,000 clones, 75% to 90% seen once. The sequenced sample consisted of peripheral blood. These receptors were collected from a man aged 18 to 30 with COVID-19, enrolled during active disease.

The gene calls are TRBV25-1 and TRBJ2-3; TRBD2 aligns across 9 bases. CDR3 size: 16 residues. The germline V gene has CDR1 MGHDK and CDR2 SYGVNS. Trimming at V came to 10 bases and at J to 4 bases, leaving 15 bases not matched to a gene. The CDR3 DNA is TGTGCCACCCGTGAGGGAGCGGGAGGTGGAGCAGATACGCAGTATTTT. Translating it yields CATREGAGGGADTQYF. Drawing the rest from reference TRBV25-1 and TRBJ2-3, the complete variable domain is EADIYQTPRYLVIGTGKKITLECSQTMGHDKMYWYQQDPGMELHLIHYSYGVNSTEKGDLSSESTVSRIRTEHFPLTLESARPSHTSQYLCATREGAGGGADTQYFGPGTRLTVL.

This chain links TRBV5-1 with TRBJ1-1, with TRBD1 identical over 9 bases. The CDR3 has 15 amino acids. J was trimmed by 3 bases and V by 3 bases; bases with no gene match: 6. CDR1 SGHRS and CDR2 YFSETQ come from the germline V gene. As DNA, the CDR3 is TGCGCCAGCAGCTCTCACAGGGGGCTGGACACTGAAGCTTTCTTT. Protein product: CASSSHRGLDTEAFF.

This sequence joins TRBV6-1 and TRBJ1-5; TRBD1 is a possible D gene (6 bases). CDR3 length equals 15 residues. Per the germline V gene, CDR1 is MNHNS and CDR2 is SASEGT. Trimming cost V 2 bases and J 6 bases, with 14 bases left between them. CDR3 residues: CASSEWGQGTQPQHF. CDR3 DNA: TGTGCCAGCAGTGAATGGGGCCAGGGGACTCAGCCCCAGCATTTT.

The CDR3: CASSRTLAADPKETQYF. The CDR3 region has the DNA TGTGCCAGCAGCCGGACTCTAGCGGCAGACCCTAAAGAGACCCAGTACTTC. The chain uses TRBV5-5 and TRBJ2-5; 7 positions match TRBD2. Germline lookup yields CDR1 SGHKS and CDR2 YYEKEE (reference sequence). The V and J ends lost 4 bases and 3 bases, in that order; junction bases with no gene match: 15. This CDR3 has 17 amino acids.

The V call is TRBV7-3, the J call TRBJ2-3, with D maybe TRBD1 (5 bases). From germline, CDR1 is SGHTA and CDR2 FQGTGA. V lost 2 bases to trimming and J lost 0 bases, with 6 bases between them. This CDR3 contains 14 residues. CDR3 sequence reads: CASSLGASTDTQYF. The CDR3 DNA sequence: TGTGCCAGCAGCTTAGGGGCTAGCACAGATACGCAGTATTTT.

The gene calls are TRBV6-2 or TRBV6-3 and TRBJ1-2; tentatively, D is TRBD1 (5 bases). The V end lost 2 bases, the J end lost 8 bases, and 12 bases lay between the germline ends. The CDR3 spans 13 residues. CDR1 is MNHEY, CDR2 SVGEGT, per germline. This CDR3 reads CASSYVQGKGYTF. CDR3 nucleotide sequence: TGTGCCAGCAGTTACGTGCAGGGCAAGGGCTACACCTTC.

The rearrangement links TRBV5-1 to TRBJ2-5, with 11 positions matching TRBD2. Germline CDR1 is SGHRS and CDR2 is YFSETQ. The junction had 9 bases not matched to a gene; V was cut back by 4 bases and J by 4 bases. The CDR3 covers 16 residues. The chain's CDR3 is CASSPGLAARGETQYF. CDR3 bases: TGCGCCAGCAGCCCGGGACTAGCGGCAAGGGGAGAGACCCAGTACTTC.

This rearrangement joins TRBV7-2 to TRBJ2-3; the match to TRBD2 covers 7 bases. CDR1 is SGHTA, CDR2 FQGNSA, per germline. Trimming cost V 0 bases and J 0 bases; bases outside gene matches: 3. CDR3 length: 16 amino acids. DNA of the CDR3: TGTGCCAGCAGCTTAGCGCCTAGCGGTAGCACAGATACGCAGTATTTT. Protein: CASSLAPSGSTDTQYF. The entire variable domain, with the rest obtained from reference TRBV7-2 and TRBJ2-3, is as follows: GAGVSQSPSNKVTEKGKDVELRCDPISGHTALYWYRQSLGQGLEFLIYFQGNSAPDKSGLPSDRFSAERTGGSVSTLTIQRTQQEDSAVYLCASSLAPSGSTDTQYFGPGTRLTVL.

This clone occurred a few times. The chain employs TRBV10-3 and TRBJ1-5; D possibly corresponds to TRBD1 (5 bases). There are 14 residues in the CDR3. Germline assignment: CDR1 ENHRY and CDR2 SYGVKD. Trimming cost V 11 bases and J 4 bases, with 18 bases left between them. In nucleotides, the CDR3 is TGTGCCGTCCGGGACTCTCTGGGAAATCAGCCCCAGCATTTT. Protein product: CAVRDSLGNQPQHF.

CDR3 DNA sequence: TGCGCCAGCAGCCAAGGCCAGGGTTTCGATGGGTATGGCTACACCTTC. Its translation is CASSQGQGFDGYGYTF. J is TRBJ1-2 and V is TRBV4-3; weak D call: TRBD1 (5 bases). The germline V and J ends were trimmed by 1 base and 5 bases, with 17 bases remaining between them. Per the germline V gene, CDR1 is LGHNA and CDR2 is YSLEER. CDR3 length: 16 residues.

This chain joins TRBV6-6 and TRBJ1-1, with 7 bases matching TRBD1. Germline V gene lookup returns CDR1 MNHNY and CDR2 SVGAGI (reference sequence). After removal of 3 bases from V and 7 bases from J, the junction contained 5 bases not matched to a gene. The CDR3 spans 13 residues. CDR3 sequence: CASSYSRQGEAFF. CDR3 DNA sequence: TGTGCCAGCAGTTATTCCCGACAGGGTGAAGCTTTCTTT.

The chain employs TRBV9 and TRBJ2-1; TRBD2 might be the D (6 bases). The CDR3 sequence is 15 residues long. Germline V gene lookup returns CDR1 SGDLS and CDR2 YYNGEE. Trimming cost V 1 base and J 2 bases, with 10 bases left between them. In DNA, the CDR3 is TGTGCCAGCAGCGTAAGATCGGGGGCCTACAATGAGCAGTTCTTC. Its protein is CASSVRSGAYNEQFF.

The genes are TRBV11-2 and TRBJ2-7; 7 positions match TRBD2. This CDR3 has 15 residues. Per the germline V gene, CDR1 is SGHAT and CDR2 is FQNNGV. Trimming removed 3 bases from V and 2 bases from J; junction bases left unmatched: 7. CDR3 sequence (DNA): TGTGCCAGCAGCTTCAGTGGGGGGGGAACCTACGAGCAGTACTTC. It yields the protein CASSFSGGGTYEQYF.

The chain links TRBV6-5 to TRBJ1-2; the D is unclear. Germline-derived CDR1 and CDR2 are MNHEY and SVGAGI. CDR3 length equals 16 residues. V was clipped by 0 bases and J by 1 base, with 12 bases between them. Here the CDR3 DNA reads TGTGCCAGCAGTTACTCTGGGCAGTCAGTTAACTATGGCTACACCTTC. Amino acids: CASSYSGQSVNYGYTF.

The chain is built from TRBV19 and TRBJ1-6; D is uncertain. This CDR3 has 15 residues. Trimming stripped 1 base from V and 7 bases from J, with 11 bases between. Germline CDR1 is LNHDA and CDR2 is SQIVND (reference sequence). CDR3 DNA sequence: TGTGCCAGTAGTATAGGAGCGGGTCGAAATTCACCCCTCCACTTT. Amino acid sequence: CASSIGAGRNSPLHF.

The gene calls are TRBV19 and TRBJ2-6; D gene unclear. The CDR3 consists of 19 residues. Germline CDR1 is LNHDA and CDR2 is SQIVND (reference sequence). The V and J ends lost 3 bases and 3 bases respectively, with 21 bases between them. CDR3 in DNA: TGTGCCAGTAGTATTAATTGGGCCCATCTCAGCTATGGGGCCAACGTCCTGACTTTC. It is translated as CASSINWAHLSYGANVLTF.

The J gene is TRBJ1-5, the V gene TRBV2, with a weak D call TRBD1 (5 bases). Germline V CDR1 and CDR2: SNHLY, FYNNEI. CDR3 length: 14 residues. Trimming left V 7 bases short and J 5 bases short, with 15 bases between. The CDR3 loop reads CASMGPGKDQPQHF. CDR3 sequence (DNA): TGTGCCAGCATGGGGCCAGGGAAGGATCAGCCCCAGCATTTT.

The J gene is TRBJ1-2, the V gene TRBV27; TRBD1 matches 9 bases. The CDR3 length is 15 residues. Germline V gene lookup returns CDR1 MNHEY and CDR2 SMNVEV (reference sequence). V gave up 4 bases and J gave up 6 bases; unmatched junction bases: 9. CDR3 amino acids: CASSSPGQGSHGYTF. In nucleotides, the CDR3 is TGTGCCAGCAGTTCACCGGGACAGGGATCGCATGGCTACACCTTC.

The rearrangement joins TRBV14 to TRBJ2-7, with D perhaps TRBD2 (6 bases). Germline loops: CDR1 SGHDN, CDR2 FVKESK. The V gene lost 1 base and the J gene lost 0 bases, with 16 bases spanning the gap. The CDR3 spans 17 residues. CDR3 residues: CASSQVGAGKTSYEQYF. CDR3 DNA: TGTGCCAGCAGCCAAGTCGGGGCGGGGAAGACCTCCTACGAGCAGTACTTC. Variable domain in full (rest from reference TRBV14 and TRBJ2-7): EAGVTQFPSHSVIEKGQTVTLRCDPISGHDNLYWYRRVMGKEIKFLLHFVKESKQDESGMPNNRFLAERTGGTYSTLKVQPAELEDSGVYFCASSQVGAGKTSYEQYFGPGTRLTVT.

V and J are TRBV15 and TRBJ1-4; the D is unclear. V was cut by 0 bases and J by 8 bases, with 13 bases left in between. Looked up from germline, CDR1 is LNHNV and CDR2 is YYDKDF (reference sequence). The CDR3 has 15 amino acids. CDR3 protein: CATSRDGGPSEKLFF. For the CDR3, the DNA is TGTGCCACCAGCAGAGATGGTGGGCCGAGCGAAAAACTGTTTTTT.